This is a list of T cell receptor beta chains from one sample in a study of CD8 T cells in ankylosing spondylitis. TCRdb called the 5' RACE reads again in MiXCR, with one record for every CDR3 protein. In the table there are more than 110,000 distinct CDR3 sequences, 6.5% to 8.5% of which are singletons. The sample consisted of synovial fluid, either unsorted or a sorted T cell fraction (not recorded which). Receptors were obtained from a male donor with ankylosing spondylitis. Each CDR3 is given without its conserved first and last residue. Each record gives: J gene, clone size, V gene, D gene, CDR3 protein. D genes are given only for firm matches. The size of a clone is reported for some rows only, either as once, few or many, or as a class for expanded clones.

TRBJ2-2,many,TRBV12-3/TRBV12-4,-,ASSLLAGNTLAGELF
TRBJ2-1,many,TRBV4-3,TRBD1,ASSRGTGLSYNEQF
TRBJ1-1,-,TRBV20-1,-,SARDLWSTEAF
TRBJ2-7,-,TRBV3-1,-,ASSKEVRCRGAGEQY
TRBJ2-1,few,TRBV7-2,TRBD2,ASSFTGTSGRRNEQF
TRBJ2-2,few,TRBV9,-,ASSAQFTGELF
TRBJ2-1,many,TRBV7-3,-,ASSRALTNNEQF
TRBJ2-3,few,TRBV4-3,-,ASSQGRAPDVPQY
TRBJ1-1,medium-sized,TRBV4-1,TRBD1,ASSRVDREIPEAF
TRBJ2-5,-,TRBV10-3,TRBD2,AISEGGEETQY
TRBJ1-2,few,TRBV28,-,ASFKEVGYT
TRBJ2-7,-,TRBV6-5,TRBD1,ASSYSNLQGDGYEQY
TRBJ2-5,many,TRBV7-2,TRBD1,ASSVRQGRETQY
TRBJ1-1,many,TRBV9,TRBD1,ASSVAGQGENTEAF
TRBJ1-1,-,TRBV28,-,ASGEEYTEAF
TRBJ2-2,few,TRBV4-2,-,ASSHGIHGTGELF
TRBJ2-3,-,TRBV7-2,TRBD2,ASSVLAGVDTQY
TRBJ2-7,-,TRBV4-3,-,ASSQAPDVNEQY
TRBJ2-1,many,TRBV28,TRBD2,ASSPGGENNEQF
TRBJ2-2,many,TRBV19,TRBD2,ASSPGGADTGELF
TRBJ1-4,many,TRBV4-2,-,ASSRRGATNEKLF
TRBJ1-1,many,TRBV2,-,ASNEGYTEAF
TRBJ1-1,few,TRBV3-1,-,ASSQVGGRVTEAF
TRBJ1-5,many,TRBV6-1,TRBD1,ASSPFDRDQPQH
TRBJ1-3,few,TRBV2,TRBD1,ASQGVHSGNTIY
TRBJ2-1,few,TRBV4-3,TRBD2,ASSRNSGGVLNNEQF
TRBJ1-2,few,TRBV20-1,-,SATELLADGYT
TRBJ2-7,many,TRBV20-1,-,SASSLRNSYEQY
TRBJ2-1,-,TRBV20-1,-,SARTVRGDEQF
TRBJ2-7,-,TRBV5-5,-,ASSFFHEQY